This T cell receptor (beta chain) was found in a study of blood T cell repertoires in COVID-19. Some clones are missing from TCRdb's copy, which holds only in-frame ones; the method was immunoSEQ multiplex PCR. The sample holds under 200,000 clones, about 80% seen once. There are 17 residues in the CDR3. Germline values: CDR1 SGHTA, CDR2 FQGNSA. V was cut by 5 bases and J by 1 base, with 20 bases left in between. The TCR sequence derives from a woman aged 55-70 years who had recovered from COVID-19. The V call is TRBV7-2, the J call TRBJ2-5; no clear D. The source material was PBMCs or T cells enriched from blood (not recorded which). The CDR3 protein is CASSGPVLKSPQETQYF. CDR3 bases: TGTGCCAGCAGCGGGCCAGTATTAAAGTCTCCCCAAGAGACCCAGTACTTC.